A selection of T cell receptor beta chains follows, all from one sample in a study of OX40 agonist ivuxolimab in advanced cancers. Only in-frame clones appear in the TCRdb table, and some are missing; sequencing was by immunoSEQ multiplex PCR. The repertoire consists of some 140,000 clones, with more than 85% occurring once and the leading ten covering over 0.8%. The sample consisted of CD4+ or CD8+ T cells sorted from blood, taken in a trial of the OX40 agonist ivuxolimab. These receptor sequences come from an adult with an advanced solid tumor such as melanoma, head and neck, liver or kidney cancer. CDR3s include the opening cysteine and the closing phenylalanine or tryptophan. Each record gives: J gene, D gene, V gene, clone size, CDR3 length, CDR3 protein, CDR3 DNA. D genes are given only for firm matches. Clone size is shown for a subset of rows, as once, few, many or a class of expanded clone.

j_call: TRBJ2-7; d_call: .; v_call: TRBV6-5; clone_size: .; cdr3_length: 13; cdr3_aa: CASRPGHHYEQYF; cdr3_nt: TGTGCCAGCAGGCCCGGGCACCACTACGAGCAGTACTTC
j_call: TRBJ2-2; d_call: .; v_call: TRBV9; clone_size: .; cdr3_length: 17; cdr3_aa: CASSPSWALANTGELFF; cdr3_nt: TGTGCCAGCAGCCCCAGTTGGGCCCTAGCGAACACCGGGGAGCTGTTTTTT
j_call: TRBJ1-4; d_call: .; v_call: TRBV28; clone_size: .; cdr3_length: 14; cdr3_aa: CASTSYGEGEKLFF; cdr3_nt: TGTGCCAGCACCTCCTACGGGGAGGGTGAAAAACTGTTTTTT
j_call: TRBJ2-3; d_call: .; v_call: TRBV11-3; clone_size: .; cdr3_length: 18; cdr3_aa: CASSLTGWGEDGTDTQYF; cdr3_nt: TGTGCCAGCAGCTTAACTGGATGGGGAGAGGACGGCACAGATACGCAGTATTTT
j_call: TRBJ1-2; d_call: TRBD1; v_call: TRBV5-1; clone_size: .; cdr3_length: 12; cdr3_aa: CASSFQGDGYTF; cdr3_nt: TGCGCCAGCAGCTTCCAGGGGGATGGCTACACCTTC
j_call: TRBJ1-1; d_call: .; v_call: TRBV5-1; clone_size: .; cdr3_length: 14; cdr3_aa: CASSIGHLNTEAFF; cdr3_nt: TGCGCCAGCAGCATCGGACACCTTAACACTGAAGCTTTCTTT
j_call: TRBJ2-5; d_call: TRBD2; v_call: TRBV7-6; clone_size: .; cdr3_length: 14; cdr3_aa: CASSLDTGGETQYF; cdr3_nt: TGTGCCAGCAGCTTAGATACGGGAGGGGAGACCCAGTACTTC
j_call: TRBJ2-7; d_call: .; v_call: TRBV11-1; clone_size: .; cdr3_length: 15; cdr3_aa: CASSFSPQRGYEQYF; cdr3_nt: TGTGCCAGCAGCTTCAGCCCGCAGAGGGGCTACGAGCAGTACTTC
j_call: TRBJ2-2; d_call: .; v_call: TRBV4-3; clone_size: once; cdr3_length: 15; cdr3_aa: CASSQEVANTGELFF; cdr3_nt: TGCGCCAGCAGCCAAGAGGTAGCGAACACCGGGGAGCTGTTTTTT
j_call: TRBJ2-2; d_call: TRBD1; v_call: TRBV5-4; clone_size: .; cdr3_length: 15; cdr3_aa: CASSRGQGQGGELFF; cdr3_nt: TGTGCCAGCAGCCGGGGACAGGGGCAAGGCGGGGAGCTGTTTTTT
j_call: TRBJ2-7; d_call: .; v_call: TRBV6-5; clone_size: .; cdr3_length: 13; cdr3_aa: CASRQDSRYEQYF; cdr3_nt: TGTGCCAGCAGGCAGGACAGCCGCTACGAGCAGTACTTC
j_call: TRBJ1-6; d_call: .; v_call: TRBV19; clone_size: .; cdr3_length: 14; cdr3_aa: CASSMGTGNSPLHF; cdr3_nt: TGTGCCAGTAGTATGGGCACAGGGAATTCACCCCTCCACTTT
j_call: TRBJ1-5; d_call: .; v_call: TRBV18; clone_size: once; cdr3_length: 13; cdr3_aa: CASSPGGGQPQHF; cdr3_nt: TGTGCCAGCTCACCGGGGGGGGGCCAGCCCCAGCATTTT
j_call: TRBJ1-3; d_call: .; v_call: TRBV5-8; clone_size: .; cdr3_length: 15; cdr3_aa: CASSFGSVSGNTIYF; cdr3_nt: TGTGCCAGCAGCTTTGGGTCAGTTTCTGGAAACACCATATATTTT
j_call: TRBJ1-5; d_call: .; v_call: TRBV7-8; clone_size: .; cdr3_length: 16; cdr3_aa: CASSFSAGAPTLPQHF; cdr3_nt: TGTGCCAGCAGCTTTTCCGCGGGCGCTCCCACTCTCCCCCAGCATTTT
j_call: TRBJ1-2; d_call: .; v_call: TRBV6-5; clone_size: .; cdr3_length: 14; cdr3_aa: CASSRDKGVYGYTF; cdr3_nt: TGTGCCAGCAGTCGGGACAAGGGGGTCTATGGCTACACCTTC
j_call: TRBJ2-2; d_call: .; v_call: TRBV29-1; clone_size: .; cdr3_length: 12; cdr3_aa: CSVGRSAGELFF; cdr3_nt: TGCAGCGTTGGGAGATCTGCCGGGGAGCTGTTTTTT
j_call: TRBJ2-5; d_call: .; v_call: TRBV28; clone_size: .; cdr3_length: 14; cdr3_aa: CASSLLGMQETQYF; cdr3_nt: TGTGCCAGCAGTTTATTAGGAATGCAAGAGACCCAGTACTTC
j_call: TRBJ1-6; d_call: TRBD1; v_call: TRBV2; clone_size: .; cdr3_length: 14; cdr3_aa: CASSARQGNSPLHF; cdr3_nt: TGTGCCAGCAGTGCCCGACAGGGGAATTCACCCCTCCACTTT
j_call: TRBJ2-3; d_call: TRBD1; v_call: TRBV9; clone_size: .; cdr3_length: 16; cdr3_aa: CASSVEGQGVADTQYF; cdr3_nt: TGTGCCAGCAGCGTAGAGGGACAGGGGGTTGCAGATACGCAGTATTTT
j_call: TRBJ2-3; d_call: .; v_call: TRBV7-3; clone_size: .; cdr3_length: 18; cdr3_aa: CASSPTPQGRFDTDTQYF; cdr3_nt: TGTGCCAGCAGCCCAACACCGCAGGGGAGGTTTGATACAGATACGCAGTATTTT
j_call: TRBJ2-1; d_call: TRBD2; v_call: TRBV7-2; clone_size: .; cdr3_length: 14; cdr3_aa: CASSPGLAYNEQFF; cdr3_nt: TGTGCCAGCAGCCCCGGACTAGCGTACAATGAGCAGTTCTTC
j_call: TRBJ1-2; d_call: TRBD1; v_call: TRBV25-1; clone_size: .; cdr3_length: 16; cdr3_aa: CASSEPGQGLKYGYTF; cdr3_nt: TGTGCCAGCAGTGAGCCTGGACAGGGATTGAAGTATGGCTACACCTTC
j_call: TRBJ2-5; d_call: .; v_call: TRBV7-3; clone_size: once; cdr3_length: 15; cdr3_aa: CASSWGWGAGETQYF; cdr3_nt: TGTGCCAGCAGCTGGGGGTGGGGAGCCGGGGAGACCCAGTACTTC
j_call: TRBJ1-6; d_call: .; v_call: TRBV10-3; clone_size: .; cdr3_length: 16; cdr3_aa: CAISAGGTRTNSPLHF; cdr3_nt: TGTGCCATCAGCGCGGGAGGGACCAGGACAAATTCACCCCTCCACTTT
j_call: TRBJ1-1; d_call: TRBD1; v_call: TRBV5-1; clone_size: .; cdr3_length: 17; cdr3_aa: CASRPSKTQGAEGEAFF; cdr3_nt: TGCGCCAGCAGACCCTCCAAAACTCAGGGGGCTGAGGGTGAAGCTTTCTTT
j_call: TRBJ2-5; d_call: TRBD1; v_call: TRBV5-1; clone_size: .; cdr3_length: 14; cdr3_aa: CASSLDRQGETQYF; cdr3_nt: TGCGCCAGCAGCTTAGATCGACAGGGCGAGACCCAGTACTTC
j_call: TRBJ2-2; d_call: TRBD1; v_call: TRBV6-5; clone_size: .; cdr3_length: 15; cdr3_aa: CASTDRGSGTGELFF; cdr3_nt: TGTGCCAGCACGGACAGGGGGTCTGGCACCGGGGAGCTGTTTTTT
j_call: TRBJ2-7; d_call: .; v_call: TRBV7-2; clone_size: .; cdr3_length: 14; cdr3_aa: CASSPHRDSYEQYF; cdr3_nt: TGTGCCAGCAGCCCGCACAGGGACTCCTACGAGCAGTACTTC
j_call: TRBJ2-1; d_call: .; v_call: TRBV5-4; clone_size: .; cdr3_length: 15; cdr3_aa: CASSSSSPSYNEQFF; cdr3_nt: TGTGCCAGCAGCTCCTCTAGCCCCTCCTACAATGAGCAGTTCTTC
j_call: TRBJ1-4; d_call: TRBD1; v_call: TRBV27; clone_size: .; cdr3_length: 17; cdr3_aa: CASSLSFVTGAFEKLFF; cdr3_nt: TGTGCCAGCAGTTTATCTTTCGTTACAGGGGCCTTTGAAAAACTGTTTTTT
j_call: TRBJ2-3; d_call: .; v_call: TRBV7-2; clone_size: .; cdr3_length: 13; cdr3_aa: CASSLRKPDTQYF; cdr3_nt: TGTGCCAGCAGCTTACGGAAACCAGATACGCAGTATTTT
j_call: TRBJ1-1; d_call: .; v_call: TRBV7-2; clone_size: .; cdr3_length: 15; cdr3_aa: CASSFRWGRNTEAFF; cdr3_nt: TGTGCCAGCAGCTTCCGGTGGGGGCGGAACACTGAAGCTTTCTTT
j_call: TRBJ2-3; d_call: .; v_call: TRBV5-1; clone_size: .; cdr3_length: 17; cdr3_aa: CASSRLGYGSSTDTQYF; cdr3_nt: TGCGCCAGCAGCAGACTCGGGTACGGCAGTAGCACAGATACGCAGTATTTT
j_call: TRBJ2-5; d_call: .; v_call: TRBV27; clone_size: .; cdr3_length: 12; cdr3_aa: CASSLRVETQYF; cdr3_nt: TGTGCCAGCAGTTTAAGGGTCGAGACCCAGTACTTC
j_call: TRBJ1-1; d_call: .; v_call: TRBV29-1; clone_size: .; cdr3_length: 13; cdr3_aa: CSVVKEINTEAFF; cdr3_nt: TGCAGCGTTGTGAAGGAGATAAACACTGAAGCTTTCTTT
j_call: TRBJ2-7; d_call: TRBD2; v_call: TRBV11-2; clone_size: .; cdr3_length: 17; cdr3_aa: CASKSASGSNAGYEQYF; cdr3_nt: TGTGCCAGCAAATCGGCTAGCGGGAGCAATGCGGGCTACGAGCAGTACTTC
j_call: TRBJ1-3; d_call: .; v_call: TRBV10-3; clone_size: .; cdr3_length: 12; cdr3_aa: CAISGQGNTIYF; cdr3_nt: TGTGCCATCAGTGGTCAAGGAAACACCATATATTTT
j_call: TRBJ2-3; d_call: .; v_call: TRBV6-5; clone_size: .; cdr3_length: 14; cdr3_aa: CASRPQGPTDTQYF; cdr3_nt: TGTGCCAGCAGGCCCCAGGGTCCCACAGATACGCAGTATTTT
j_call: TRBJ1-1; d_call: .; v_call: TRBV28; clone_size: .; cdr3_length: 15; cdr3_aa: CASATAGDMNTEAFF; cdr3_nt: TGTGCCAGCGCTACGGCAGGGGATATGAACACTGAAGCTTTCTTT
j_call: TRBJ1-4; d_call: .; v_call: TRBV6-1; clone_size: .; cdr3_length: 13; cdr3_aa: CASSEEKGAKLFF; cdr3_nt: TGTGCCAGCAGTGAGGAGAAAGGGGCAAAACTGTTTTTT